Below, one T cell receptor (beta chain) is given with its context. The antigen it binds to is not known. No base qualities exist here, and no much larger clone lies one base off it. This entry belongs to a study of cytomegalovirus exposure and HLA in healthy donors (dated by TCRdb to the late 2010s). Regarding the study in general: In an earlier analysis of some 610 of the donors, 250 to 300 Gb of sequence data and about 110 million unique TCR beta sequences from roughly 200 million T cells were reported. Roughly 290 gigabases of sequencing data and 75 million to 85 million unique TCR sequences made up an early release that covered nearly 650 HLA-typed donors. Of the roughly 400 genotyped donors, 65% to 90% fell in the genetic ancestry cluster associated with self-reported Caucasian donors. The study was designed to test whether signatures of past pathogen exposure could be identified by cataloging public T cell receptors. Using immunosequencing, the study profiled T cell repertoires from 640 or so subjects and related those repertoires to cytomegalovirus serostatus. A separate validation cohort of 100 to 150 different subjects was used in addition to the 666-subject first cohort. High-throughput TCR immunosequencing, statistical association of individual TCRs with disease status, and machine learning were combined to predict cytomegalovirus infection status. In a later analysis, previously published TCR beta repertoires from hundreds of donors were re-analyzed and high-resolution HLA genotyping was added so that TCR occurrence patterns could be studied. Rather than drawing on any new phenotypic data, the later analysis identified candidate immune exposures from TCR beta sequences and the way those sequences occurred across donors. An earlier analysis of about 600 of the donors used high-throughput TCR beta sequencing to judge whether each TCR beta V gene segment behaved as functional or pseudogenic. Donor age, sex, ethnicity and CMV serostatus were compiled alongside the repertoire data. A later genetic analysis took genome-wide SNP genotypes for about three fifths of the roughly 700 donors and used that subset as a discovery cohort. Every repertoire in the discovery cohort had been generated on one and the same sequencing platform. HLA typing included class I and class II loci at four-digit resolution. Typing coverage varied by locus: about 620-640 donors for A, B, C, DRB1 and DQB1; 500 to 550 for DQA1; over 600 for DPA1; 450 to 480 for DPB1. Because of strong linkage in the cohort, 5 or 6 DR-DQ haplotypes were treated as single units for association and clustering. Among a few hundred genotyped donors of the cohort, an average of 235,054 unique TCR beta nucleotide sequences were sequenced per donor, roughly 18% of them non-productive. Study-wide findings and limitations: An association between a missense DCLRE1C variant and V-gene and J-gene trimming of TCR beta chains was found in a later genetic analysis and replicated in an independent cohort. The authors suggested that the approach could potentially be extended to other disease states and immunological phenotypes. HLA typing was unavailable for some donors at each locus, so association tests used only the typed subset. A later analysis found that most CMV-associated TCR beta chains appeared HLA-restricted, with HLA associations seemingly driven largely by CMV exposure. A later analysis found that HLA-associated TCR beta chains were more clonally expanded and had lower generation probabilities than equally common non-associated chains. The study gave a list of over 150 TCR beta chains associated with cytomegalovirus. The classifier was reported to diagnose cytomegalovirus status with high specificity and sensitivity in both the original cohort and the validation cohort. About 17 rarely observed V segments, including chromosome 9 orphons, were excluded from the earlier analysis of approximately 500 of the donors because counts were too low. A further reported finding was that TCR beta sequences accurately predicted the HLA-A and HLA-B alleles for most subjects in the first cohort. In vitro tests confirmed that a few of the cytomegalovirus-associated TCR beta chains recognize cytomegalovirus antigens. Correlated functional status among segregating V segments might be attributable to linkage disequilibrium, but an unknown experimental factor could not be ruled out. Roughly uniform sequencing depth across donors was assumed in presence/absence analyses, although this assumption may not hold. At a false discovery rate of 0.05, a later analysis linked under 20,000 TCR beta sequences to specific HLA alleles. According to a later analysis, parvovirus B19, influenza, CMV and Epstein-Barr virus appeared linked to several top co-occurrence clusters. A cluster of highly shared sequence variants was judged likely to represent a technical artifact of the sequencing pipeline. Because the 87-base-pair reads could not distinguish some IMGT-functional V segments, including TRBV6-2 and TRBV6-3, those segments were excluded. For the cohort, immune exposure information was limited to CMV serostatus. The cohort was sequenced for TCR beta chains only, and without alpha or paired-chain data the features that could be detected were limited. In an earlier analysis of 500 to 650 of the donors, most TCR beta V segments appeared in productive rearrangements about 87% or about 30% of the time, broadly matching IMGT annotations. When HLA alleles, especially DR and DQ, strongly co-occurred, TCR associations were difficult to assign to individual alleles. Across donors, most TCR sequences were observed very rarely, whereas some public TCRs were present in many individuals. A later analysis found that TCR association rates varied across HLA loci, with DRB1 alleles showing the most associated TCRs and HLA-C alleles the fewest. Compared with the 666-donor mean, donors in an Asian-associated ancestry cluster had fewer N-insertions in productive TCRs, according to a later genetic analysis.

The V and J ends are trimmed by 2 bases and 2 bases, leaving 13 bases between them. The CDR3 runs 15 amino acids, cysteine and phenylalanine included. CDR3 DNA only is kept here, 45 bases in frame from base 1. According to the germline V gene (reference sequence), CDR1 reads SGHNT and CDR2 reads YYREEE. Library creation used the immunoSEQ multiplex PCR assay. A mixture of 60 forward primers for TCR Vbeta segments and 13 reverse primers for TCR Jbeta segments was used in the multiplex PCR. The CDR3 region of rearranged TCR beta genes was amplified from genomic DNA by a multiplex PCR assay. The Illumina HiSeq System was used to sequence the amplified TCR beta libraries as 87-base-pair reads. Turning to the authors' computational methods: A later analysis counted 75 million to 100 million unique TCR beta chains across the 640 or so repertoires, and some 12 million of these chains were shared by at least two donors. A nearest-neighbor algorithm error-corrected the raw reads and collapsed the reads into unique sequences, merging closely related sequences to remove PCR and sequencing errors. V, D and J gene segments were assigned by aligning CDR3 sequences to IMGT reference sequences. Each retained sequence needed at least a six-nucleotide match to both a V gene segment and a J gene segment. A rearrangement was called productive if the CDR3 had no stop codons and remained in frame with V and J, and every other rearrangement was called non-productive. Following IMGT convention, CDR3 was defined as the stretch from the second conserved V-encoded cysteine to the conserved J-encoded phenylalanine. Sequences without an unambiguous match to a single V gene segment were excluded from the earlier analysis of 450 to 650 of the donors. In an earlier analysis of a few hundred of the donors, a V segment was called functional when productive rearrangements were above 56.7%, and segregating when the standard deviation between donors exceeded 5%. A statistical classification framework was built for diagnosing cytomegalovirus status from the catalog of TCR beta chain sequences. V and J gene assignment, in a later analysis, came from comparing TCR nucleotide sequences with IMGT/GENE-DB human TR gene sequences. In a later analysis, CDR3 sequences and most-parsimonious VDJ recombination scenarios were assigned using the TCRdist pipeline. In a later analysis, every TCR beta chain was defined by the combination of its CDR3 amino acid sequence and its V-gene family, and reads without a unique V-gene family were dropped. A later analysis removed several hundred highly shared, low-generation-probability nucleotide sequences to deal with suspected cross-contamination and a sequencing artifact. For each public chain, a later analysis derived a clonal expansion index from normalized ranks of inferred template counts within each repertoire. In a later analysis, generation probabilities were computed using a VDJ recombination model fitted to out-of-frame rearrangements, and the results were checked against IGoR. In a later analysis, TCR-TCR, TCR-HLA and TCR-CMV co-occurrence was scored with hypergeometric tests, and a repertoire-size bias correction was applied to TCR pairs. In a later analysis, false discovery rates were estimated by permuting HLA or CMV assignments 20 times. In a later analysis, co-occurring TCRs were grouped using DBSCAN, and TCRdist sequence similarity was added for clustering within HLA-allele-positive subsets. Repertoires with fewer than 30,000 or more than 120,000 public chains, plus five repertoires with anomalous nucleotide sharing, were excluded from co-occurrence clustering. Sourced from immuneACCESS, this table was stored by TCRdb with only in-frame sequences that have V and J called. A share of the clones is absent; for the studies checked, an unresolved V gene accounts for under half, and the remainder has no known explanation. V, J and clone size were drawn from that table, and D and trimming were deduced from the DNA. The sample has approximately 86,000 clones on record, about 70% of them singletons. 3% of the sample is held by the ten biggest clonotypes.

The cohort was made up of 500 to 800 healthy bone marrow donors. Cohort members were all nominally healthy when sampled, although unrecorded immune exposures were likely present. The donor was CMV seronegative and was included in the group of a few hundred seronegative cohort members. A peripheral blood sample was collected from each donor, and TCR beta sequencing was performed on peripheral blood mononuclear cells. Genomic DNA was extracted from the blood cell samples with the Qiagen DNeasy Blood Extraction Kit. The TCR sequence derives from a middle-aged man in good health and CMV-seronegative. The sample taken for sequencing was PBMCs. Recombination connected TRBV5-4 to TRBJ2-5; TRBD2 is possibly the D segment (6 matching bases). Here is the DNA: TGTGCCAGCAGCTTACCGGAGGGGCTGCAAGAGACCCAGTACTTC. Translated, this is CASSLPEGLQETQYF. Reference TRBV5-4 and TRBJ2-5 proteins supply the regions before and after the CDR3; the full variable domain is: ETGVTQSPTHLIKTRGQQVTLRCSSQSGHNTVSWYQQALGQGPQFIFQYYREEENGRGNFPPRFSGLQFPNYSSELNVNALELDDSALYLCASSLPEGLQETQYFGPGTRLLVL.